The 10 T cell receptor beta chains listed next were all sequenced from one sample in a study of blood T cell repertoires in COVID-19. Using immunoSEQ multiplex PCR, the repertoire was profiled, and TCRdb retains in-frame clones only, with some absent. Of about 45,000 clones in the sample, roughly nine tenths were seen once. Sequencing was done on a sample of peripheral blood. Receptors were obtained from a human donor in a cohort sampled during active COVID-19.

V gene TRBV4-3 combines with J gene TRBJ1-4; D call uncertain. The CDR3 has 16 residues. Deletions cut 1 base from V and 8 bases from J, with 17 bases between. CDR1 LGHNA and CDR2 YSLEER come from the germline V gene. The DNA for the CDR3 is TGCGCCAGCAGCCAAGCAAAAAAAGGAGGCGGGGAAAAACTGTTTTTT. Translating gives CASSQAKKGGGEKLFF.

The gene calls are TRBV6-2 or TRBV6-3 and TRBJ2-7; the match to TRBD2 covers 9 bases. The germline V gene has CDR1 MNHEY and CDR2 SVGEGT. The length of the CDR3 is 16 residues. Trimming took 4 bases from V and 0 from J; bases not matched to a gene: 7. The CDR3 bases are TGTGCCAGCAGTTTTGTAGCGGGGGCTCTCTCCTACGAGCAGTACTTC. Translating gives CASSFVAGALSYEQYF.

V usage is TRBV27 and J usage is TRBJ1-6; 8 bases are a match to TRBD1. Per the germline V gene, CDR1 is MNHEY and CDR2 is SMNVEV (reference sequence). The trim removed 8 bases at V and 10 bases at J, leaving 16 bases unmatched. The CDR3 spans 16 residues. The chain's CDR3 is CASGLAGGVGRSPLHF. The CDR3 DNA follows: TGTGCCAGCGGTCTGGCAGGGGGCGTGGGGAGATCACCCCTCCACTTT.

V gene TRBV4-1 combines with J gene TRBJ2-7, with TRBD1 matching 8 bases. The CDR3 has 13 residues. Germline CDR1 MGHRA, CDR2 YSYEKL. Losses at the gene ends were 3 bases for V and 6 bases for J; bases not matched to a gene: 4. CDR3 DNA sequence: TGCGCCAGCAGCCAGGATACAGGGGGCGAGCAGTACTTC. Its translation is CASSQDTGGEQYF.

The rearrangement uses TRBV6-5 and TRBJ1-2, with no clear D. The CDR3 is 14 amino acids. The germline CDR1 and CDR2 sequences are MNHEY and SVGAGI. Trimming removed 8 bases from V and 4 bases from J, with 17 bases in between. This CDR3 reads CASSRGESSYGYTF. CDR3 DNA sequence: TGTGCCAGCTCCCGGGGAGAGTCAAGCTATGGCTACACCTTC.

The rearrangement uses TRBV19 and TRBJ2-2; the match to TRBD2 covers 12 bases. CDR3 length: 17 residues. Unmatched junction bases numbered 6, after V lost 5 bases and J lost 2 bases. Germline values: CDR1 LNHDA, CDR2 SQIVND (reference sequence). The CDR3 loop is CASSSWTSGDNTGELFF. For the CDR3, the DNA is TGTGCCAGTAGTTCTTGGACTAGCGGGGATAACACCGGGGAGCTGTTTTTT. Full variable domain (missing parts from reference TRBV19 and TRBJ2-2): DGGITQSPKYLFRKEGQNVTLSCEQNLNHDAMYWYRQDPGQGLRLIYYSQIVNDFQKGDIAEGYSVSREKKESFPLTVTSAQKNPTAFYLCASSSWTSGDNTGELFFGEGSRLTVL.

This chain connects TRBV14 to TRBJ2-3; a possible D gene is TRBD1 (6 bases). The CDR3 has 18 amino acids. The V gene lost 0 bases and the J gene lost 2 bases, with 18 bases spanning the gap. Germline-derived CDR1 and CDR2 are SGHDN and FVKESK. The CDR3 protein is CASSQDGRGNRDTDTQYF. In DNA form, the CDR3 reads TGTGCCAGCAGCCAAGATGGTAGGGGGAACAGGGACACAGATACGCAGTATTTT.

V is TRBV4-1 and J is TRBJ1-1, with 11 bases that match TRBD1. The V and J ends lost 2 bases and 3 bases, in that order; junction bases with no gene match: 11. Germline V gene lookup returns CDR1 MGHRA and CDR2 YSYEKL. CDR3 length equals 18 residues. The CDR3 reads CASSQLPTGTGGYTEAFF. The CDR3 bases are TGCGCCAGCAGCCAATTGCCCACAGGGACAGGGGGGTACACTGAAGCTTTCTTT.

This clone was recorded only once. V and J are TRBV19 and TRBJ2-3, with 12 bases aligning to TRBD1. CDR3 length: 19 amino acids. V shed 6 bases, J shed 2 bases, and the junction held 15 bases outside the gene matches. CDR1 and CDR2 from the germline V gene are LNHDA and SQIVND (reference sequence). CDR3 nucleotide sequence: TGTGCCAGTAGGCAACGGGACAGGGGGCCTAAAATGGACACAGATACGCAGTATTTT. It is translated as CASRQRDRGPKMDTDTQYF.

This chain joins TRBV9 and TRBJ1-3, with TRBD1 as a possible D gene (5 bases). Between the trimmed V and J ends, which lost 0 bases and 1 base, there was a span of 11 bases. This CDR3 contains 16 residues. Germline CDR1 SGDLS, CDR2 YYNGEE. The CDR3 is CASSVATGESGNTIYF. Written as DNA, the CDR3 is TGTGCCAGCAGCGTAGCTACAGGAGAATCTGGAAACACCATATATTTT.